The 14 T cell receptor beta chains presented below share a single source sample, sequenced in a study of shared T cell receptors in the human thymus (dated by TCRdb to the early 2020s). The library was made by the immunoSEQ multiplex PCR assay. TCRdb obtained this table from immuneACCESS and retained in-frame rearrangements with V and J assigned. These tables miss some clones; where compared with another copy, unresolved V genes account for less than half of the shortfall, and the remainder is unexplained. The sample has hundreds of thousands of clones on record, 88% of them singletons. The ten biggest clones cover around 0.01% of the sample. The same sample was also used in a study of human thymus T cells.

Sequencing was carried out using thymocytes. These receptors originate from a boy in the first two years of life with a congenital heart defect. Donor details come from another sample of the same person, matched by shared clones.

The gene calls are TRBV5-4 and TRBJ1-1; 9 bases fit TRBD1. In germline, CDR1 is SGHNT, CDR2 YYREEE (reference sequence). V lost 5 bases to trimming and J lost 5 bases; unmatched junction nucleotides: 7. The CDR3 extends over 14 amino acids. CDR3 in amino acids: CASREQGARTEAFF. The CDR3 nucleotides read TGTGCCAGCAGGGAACAGGGGGCGCGGACTGAAGCTTTCTTT.

The V call is TRBV6-1, the J call TRBJ2-7, with 8 bases identical to TRBD2. Losses at the gene ends were 6 bases for V and 3 bases for J; bases not matched to a gene: 4. There are 13 residues in the CDR3. Looked up from germline, CDR1 is MNHNS and CDR2 is SASEGT. The CDR3 sequence is CASRGLVRYEQYF. The CDR3 coding sequence is TGTGCCAGCAGGGGACTAGTGCGCTACGAGCAGTACTTC.

The chain employs TRBV5-6 and TRBJ2-6; TRBD2 matches 12 bases. Germline CDR1 is SGHDT and CDR2 is YYEEEE. V dropped 0 bases and J dropped 1; count of bases not matched to a gene: 5. The CDR3 spans 19 residues. Written as DNA, the CDR3 is TGTGCCAGCAGCTTGGAATCTAGCGGGAGGGCGTCTGGGGCCAACGTCCTGACTTTC. This encodes CASSLESSGRASGANVLTF.

This chain links TRBV12-5 with TRBJ2-3, with D perhaps matching TRBD2 (6 bases). Germline V gene data show CDR1 as LGHNT and CDR2 as FRNRAP. This CDR3 spans 16 amino acids. V was trimmed by 2 bases and J by 4 bases, leaving 16 bases between them. DNA of the CDR3: TGTGCTAGTGGTTTGTCCCATGGGGGGAAAGCAGATACGCAGTATTTT. Translating it yields CASGLSHGGKADTQYF.

The J gene is TRBJ2-7, the V gene TRBV12-5; 7 bases are shared with TRBD1. CDR3 length: 12 amino acids. V lost 5 bases to trimming and J lost 12 bases; unmatched junction nucleotides: 10. CDR1 LGHNT and CDR2 FRNRAP come from the germline V gene. CDR3 residues: CASGNRGRSRYF. CDR3 sequence (DNA): TGTGCTAGTGGTAACAGGGGCCGATCCCGGTACTTC.

V and J are TRBV6-7 and TRBJ2-1; D remains ambiguous. TRBV6-7 is placed among ORFs of uncertain function. CDR3 length equals 15 residues. The V and J ends lost 8 bases and 7 bases respectively, with 21 bases between them. CDR3 sequence reads: CASFTRGEVWNEQFF. The CDR3 nucleotides read TGTGCCAGCTTCACCCGCGGTGAAGTATGGAATGAGCAGTTCTTC.

DNA for the CDR3: TGTGCCTGGAGTCCACGTGGGACAGGTTACGAGCAGTACTTC. The encoded protein is CAWSPRGTGYEQYF. The chain links TRBV30 to TRBJ2-7, with 8 nucleotides matching TRBD1. From germline, CDR1 is GTSNPN and CDR2 SVGIG (reference sequence). Unmatched junction bases numbered 7, after V lost 2 bases and J lost 4 bases. The CDR3 is 14 residues long. The variable domain in full, completed from reference TRBV30 and TRBJ2-7, reads SQTIHQWPATLVQPVGSPLSLECTVEGTSNPNLYWYRQAAGRGLQLLFYSVGIGQISSEVPQNLSASRPQDRQFILSSKKLLLSDSGFYLCAWSPRGTGYEQYFGPGTRLTVT.

The chain links TRBV7-2 to TRBJ2-5; TRBD2 agrees at 8 bases. V lost 0 bases to trimming and J lost 5 bases; unmatched junction nucleotides: 5. Looked up from germline, CDR1 is SGHTA and CDR2 is FQGNSA. CDR3 length equals 15 residues. The CDR3 DNA reads TGTGCCAGCAGCTTAGCGGGACTAGAATTGGAGACCCAGTACTTC. It specifies CASSLAGLELETQYF. Drawing the rest from reference TRBV7-2 and TRBJ2-5, the complete variable domain is GAGVSQSPSNKVTEKGKDVELRCDPISGHTALYWYRQSLGQGLEFLIYFQGNSAPDKSGLPSDRFSAERTGGSVSTLTIQRTQQEDSAVYLCASSLAGLELETQYFGPGTRLLVL.

V gene TRBV4-3 combines with J gene TRBJ2-1; 10 bases line up with TRBD2. Losses at the gene ends were 4 bases for V and 4 bases for J; bases not matched to a gene: 4. The CDR3 is 15 residues long. CDR1 is LGHNA and CDR2 is YSLEER in the germline V gene. The DNA for the CDR3 is TGCGCCAGCAGCCCCTCTAGCGGGAGTTACAATGAGCAGTTCTTC. Protein: CASSPSSGSYNEQFF.

This chain connects TRBV13 to TRBJ2-1, with 8 bases aligning to TRBD2. V lost 5 bases to trimming and J lost 0 bases; unmatched junction nucleotides: 6. Looked up from germline, CDR1 is PRHDT and CDR2 is FYEKMQ (reference sequence). The CDR3 loop spans 16 amino acids. The CDR3 DNA follows: TGTGCCAGCAGCGCCGGAGGGACTAGCTCCTACAATGAGCAGTTCTTC. Its translation: CASSAGGTSSYNEQFF.

This clone was seen once. The chain uses TRBV13 and TRBJ2-1; 8 bases map to TRBD1. Germline CDR1 and CDR2: PRHDT and FYEKMQ (reference sequence). This CDR3 contains 17 residues. V shed 5 bases and J 0 bases; nucleotides not matched to a gene: 9. CDR3 DNA: TGTGCCAGCAGCGGTCCCGGGACAGGCCCCTCCTACAATGAGCAGTTCTTC. It translates to CASSGPGTGPSYNEQFF.

J is TRBJ2-5 and V is TRBV18; D is ambiguous. This CDR3 is built from 14 residues. Germline CDR1 and CDR2: KGHSH and LQKENI. Trimming cost V 4 bases and J 5 bases, with 14 bases left between them. The CDR3 is CASSREQPEETQYF. The CDR3 DNA follows: TGTGCCAGCTCACGTGAGCAGCCGGAGGAGACCCAGTACTTC. The variable domain in full, completed from reference TRBV18 and TRBJ2-5, reads NAGVMQNPRHLVRRRGQEARLRCSPMKGHSHVYWYRQLPEEGLKFMVYLQKENIIDESGMPKERFSAEFPKEGPSILRIQQVVRGDSAAYFCASSREQPEETQYFGPGTRLLVL.

The chain uses TRBV1 and TRBJ1-3. TRBV1 is a pseudogene locus. The CDR3 loop spans 17 amino acids. The DNA of the CDR3 is TGCACCAGCAGCCAAGAATCCCTCCGGGGAAGCGGAAACACCATATATTTT. Its translation: CTSSQESLRGSGNTIYF.

The chain recombines TRBV10-3 with TRBJ2-3, with 9 bases fitting TRBD2. Germline CDR1 reads ENHRY; CDR2 reads SYGVKD. CDR3 length: 14 amino acids. Trimming at V came to 7 bases and at J to 2 bases, leaving 4 bases not matched to a gene. As DNA, the CDR3 is TGTGCCATCACCCCTAGCGGGGTCACAGATACGCAGTATTTT. Residues: CAITPSGVTDTQYF.